This T cell receptor beta chain was recorded in a study of shared clonotypes between healthy human individuals. General study findings and limits: Among donors, clonotype sharing was expected to be affected by sequencing depth. Clonotypes not shared had lower generation probabilities than those common to all four donors.

At a deep level, the assay was run. In the original analysis: Junction-only immunoSEQ data arrived without quality scores, meaning filtering differed. The assay was immunoSEQ multiplex PCR, and TCRdb's table has in-frame clones only and misses some. Clone size and the V and J calls come from that table; the DNA yielded D and trimming. The table lists about a million clones, approximately 77% of them singletons, with roughly 0.9% in the top ten. This clone was observed a few times. The antigen is unknown. The receptor was isolated from a man aged 18-30 years in good health. Some clones in this sample may be carry-over from other donors' samples. Specimen: memory CD4+ T cells from PBMCs. Subset here: CD45RA-negative fraction.

CDR3: CASSSRRGSYEQYF. As DNA, the CDR3 is TGTGCCAGCAGTTCACGGAGGGGGAGCTACGAGCAGTACTTC. The chain joins TRBV7-8 to TRBJ2-7; the D gene could be TRBD1 or TRBD2 (6 bases each). The CDR3 covers 14 residues. The V end was cut by 6 bases, the J end by 3 bases, with 15 bases between. Germline assignment: CDR1 SGHVS and CDR2 FQNEAQ.